The TCR beta chain described here comes from a study of T cell repertoires in cytomegalovirus infection. Study outcomes and limitations: Dominant in the ex vivo response were TCR beta clonotypes restricted by HLA-C and specific for CMV.

Germline CDR1 LGHNA, CDR2 YSLEER. The CDR3 loop spans 14 amino acids. Trimming cost V 0 bases and J 6 bases, with 11 bases left between them. TCRdb re-called the reads with MiXCR, one entry per CDR3 protein. The repertoire holds approximately 910,000 distinct CDR3 sequences, with roughly 30% as singletons. Notes on this clonotype: Its antigen is not identified.

This sequence originates from a human donor in good health (CMV status not recorded). Some clones in this sample may be carry-over from other donors' samples. The chain is built from TRBV4-3 and TRBJ1-1, with D hard to call. The source was cultured CD8+ T cells from PBMCs, collected from culture after CMV antigen stimulation. The CDR3 is CASSQDKGTPEAFF. Written as DNA, the CDR3 is TGCGCCAGCAGCCAAGATAAGGGAACCCCTGAAGCTTTCTTT.